This paragraph reports one T cell receptor (beta chain). The data derive from a study of PD-L1 blockade in urothelial cancer. Study overall: Blood was tested 3 weeks (second dose) and 6 weeks into treatment.

Germline CDR1 LNHDA, CDR2 SQIVND (reference sequence). The CDR3 covers 14 residues. With 11 bases removed from V and 0 bases from J, the gap between germline ends came to 11 bases. Sequencing used immunoSEQ multiplex PCR; TCRdb keeps in-frame clones, though not all of them. The sample lists tens of thousands of clones, around four fifths occurring once. The chain uses TRBV19 and TRBJ2-6; D possibly corresponds to TRBD1 (5 bases). The TCR sequence derives from a man aged 65-85 years with urothelial cancer. Sequenced material: PBMCs, taken around atezolizumab (anti-PD-L1) treatment. The CDR3 here is CASLQGSGANVLTF. The CDR3 coding sequence is TGTGCCTCCCTCCAGGGCTCTGGGGCCAACGTCCTGACTTTC.